Each of the 25 T cell receptor beta chains below was sequenced from the same sample in a study of identical twins. In TCRdb, the 5' RACE reads were re-called with MiXCR into one record per CDR3 protein. The sample consists of hundreds of thousands of distinct CDR3 sequences, about 12% of them appearing once. The same specimen was also included in a second study, on yellow fever vaccine responses in identical twins.

Material: PBMCs. The receptor set was obtained from a woman between 18 and 29 years old in good health.

This clonotype was detected ten times or more. The chain uses TRBV14 and TRBJ2-1; D is possibly TRBD1 (5 bases). The CDR3 runs 17 residues. Germline V gives CDR1 SGHDN, CDR2 FVKESK. V lost 1 base, J lost 10 bases, and 23 bases lay in between. The CDR3 DNA reads as TGTGCCAGCAGCCAAGTTCGAGGTCTAGTGGGGCTCGGGGAGCAGTTCTTC. This sequence encodes CASSQVRGLVGLGEQFF.

V and J are TRBV9 and TRBJ1-2; 7 bases map to TRBD1. Unmatched junction bases numbered 15, after V lost 4 bases and J lost 6 bases. The CDR3 runs to 16 residues. Germline V CDR1 and CDR2: SGDLS, YYNGEE. CDR3 sequence (DNA): TGTGCCAGCAGCCCCAACGAACAGGGGCCACACGATGGCTACACCTTC. Translating gives CASSPNEQGPHDGYTF.

The gene calls are TRBV27 and TRBJ2-7; perhaps D is TRBD1 or TRBD2 (5 bases each). The germline V and J ends were trimmed by 4 bases and 6 bases, with 13 bases remaining between them. This CDR3 is 13 amino acids long. Per germline, CDR1 MNHEY and CDR2 SMNVEV (reference sequence). The CDR3 loop reads CASSYGDGGEQYF. The CDR3 nucleotides are TGTGCCAGCAGTTATGGGGACGGCGGCGAGCAGTACTTC.

The chain employs TRBV4-2 and TRBJ1-6, with 9 bases fitting TRBD1. The CDR3 is 14 residues long. With 6 bases clipped from V and 8 bases from J, the junction kept 5 bases outside the gene matches. Germline-derived CDR1 and CDR2 are LGHNA and YNFKEQ. This CDR3 reads CASSKDRGDSPLHF. The DNA of the CDR3 is TGTGCCAGCAGTAAGGACAGGGGAGATTCACCCCTCCACTTT.

In its sample, this clonotype was seen a few times. J is TRBJ2-1 and V is TRBV5-1; D is perhaps TRBD1 or TRBD2 (6 bases each). The CDR3 runs to 13 residues. Germline CDR1 is SGHRS and CDR2 is YFSETQ. Deletions cut 6 bases from V and 5 bases from J, with 12 bases between. The CDR3 here is CASKGGRDNEQFF. As DNA, the CDR3 is TGCGCCAGCAAGGGGGGCCGGGACAATGAGCAGTTCTTC.

The chain uses TRBV6-1 and TRBJ2-1, with 8 bases that match TRBD2. Germline-derived CDR1 and CDR2 are MNHNS and SASEGT. With 6 bases clipped from V and 0 bases from J, the junction kept 7 bases outside the gene matches. This CDR3 comprises 16 residues. The CDR3 reads CASSPIAGNSYNEQFF. DNA of the CDR3: TGTGCCAGCAGCCCTATAGCGGGGAACTCCTACAATGAGCAGTTCTTC.

This clonotype was seen only a few times. This sequence joins TRBV7-9 and TRBJ2-7, with TRBD2 identical over 9 bases. The CDR3 has 17 residues. Germline trimming cut 1 base from V and 6 bases from J; bases unmatched to any gene: 13. Germline V gives CDR1 SEHNR, CDR2 FQNEAQ (reference sequence). The CDR3 here is CASSLGAGGGLGTEQYF. In DNA form, the CDR3 reads TGTGCCAGCAGCTTAGGTGCGGGAGGGGGACTAGGGACCGAGCAGTACTTC.

This clonotype was picked up many times. V and J are TRBV5-1 and TRBJ2-1, with D possibly matching TRBD1 (5 bases). V was clipped by 0 bases and J by 6 bases, with 16 bases between them. Per the germline V gene, CDR1 is SGHRS and CDR2 is YFSETQ. CDR3 length: 16 residues. Here the CDR3 DNA reads TGCGCCAGCAGCTTGGCCCAGGGCGCCCATCTCAATGAGCAGTTCTTC. This encodes CASSLAQGAHLNEQFF. The entire variable domain, with the rest obtained from reference TRBV5-1 and TRBJ2-1, is as follows: KAGVTQTPRYLIKTRGQQVTLSCSPISGHRSVSWYQQTPGQGLQFLFEYFSETQRNKGNFPGRFSGRQFSNSRSEMNVSTLELGDSALYLCASSLAQGAHLNEQFFGPGTRLTVL.

The chain combines TRBV15 with TRBJ1-2; D unclear. Germline-derived CDR1 and CDR2 are LNHNV and YYDKDF (reference sequence). The CDR3 length is 13 residues. Trimming left V 3 bases short and J 4 bases short, with 9 bases between. CDR3 sequence: CATSSSYPYGYTF. DNA for the CDR3: TGTGCCACCAGCAGCTCCTACCCCTATGGCTACACCTTC. The full variable domain, its missing parts supplied by reference TRBV15 and TRBJ1-2, is DAMVIQNPRYQVTQFGKPVTLSCSQTLNHNVMYWYQQKSSQAPKLLFHYYDKDFNNEADTPDNFQSRRPNTSFCFLDIRSPGLGDTAMYLCATSSSYPYGYTFGSGTRLTVV.

The chain couples TRBV3-1 to TRBJ2-3; D is undetermined. This CDR3 region has 13 residues. Germline-derived CDR1 and CDR2 are LGHDT and YNNKEL (reference sequence). Trimming left V 3 bases short and J 2 bases short, with 6 bases between. Here the CDR3 reads CASSQTTTDTQYF. The CDR3 nucleotides are TGTGCCAGCAGCCAGACAACCACAGATACGCAGTATTTT.

This clonotype was observed a handful of times. V gene TRBV6-5 combines with J gene TRBJ2-3, with D perhaps matching TRBD1 (5 bases). The CDR3 runs to 15 residues. Germline CDR1 and CDR2: MNHEY and SVGAGI. Trimming cost V 2 bases and J 0 bases, with 9 bases left between them. The CDR3 region has the DNA TGTGCCAGCAGTTACGGGAAGGGGAGCACAGATACGCAGTATTTT. Its translation is CASSYGKGSTDTQYF.

This clonotype showed up just a few times. An end of the junction does not agree with germline; a read error may underlie this. The V call is TRBV7-8, the J call TRBJ2-2; 9 bases agree with TRBD2. Per the germline V gene, CDR1 is SGHVS and CDR2 is FQNEAQ. The CDR3 has 18 residues. In nucleotides, the CDR3 is TGTGCCAGCAACTTAGGGGTAGCGGGAGCCACGAACACCGGGGAGCTGTTTTTT. As protein: CASNLGVAGATNTGELFF.

This rearrangement joins TRBV2 to TRBJ2-7, with 9 bases that match TRBD1. V was pared by 7 bases and J by 3 bases, with 7 bases of the junction left unmatched. Germline V gene lookup returns CDR1 SNHLY and CDR2 FYNNEI. This CDR3 has 14 amino acids. CDR3 bases: TGTGCCAGCAACCCGGGACAGGGCTTCTACGAGCAGTACTTC. Translated: CASNPGQGFYEQYF.

The chain couples TRBV5-1 to TRBJ2-7; TRBD2 matches at 8 bases. From germline, CDR1 is SGHRS and CDR2 YFSETQ. Trimming took 0 bases from V and 6 from J; bases not matched to a gene: 5. This CDR3 is built from 14 residues. CDR3 region: CASSLAGGNGEQYV. The CDR3 nucleotides are TGCGCCAGCAGCTTGGCGGGGGGGAATGGCGAGCAGTACGTC.

This clonotype has just a few counts. V usage is TRBV12-3 or TRBV12-4 and J usage is TRBJ2-7; D is undetermined. With 3 bases removed from V and 2 bases from J, the gap between germline ends came to 11 bases. The CDR3 loop spans 14 amino acids. Here the CDR3 DNA reads TGTGCCAGCAGTTTCTCTACCGTCCCCTACGAGCAGTACTTC. This codes for CASSFSTVPYEQYF.

This clonotype was picked up a small number of times. J is TRBJ2-7 and V is TRBV28; D is undetermined. CDR1 MDHEN and CDR2 SYDVKM come from the germline V gene. This CDR3 has 13 amino acids. Trimming removed 2 bases from V and 7 bases from J, with 12 bases in between. CDR3 protein: CASSLDPMGEQYF. Here the CDR3 DNA reads TGTGCCAGCAGTTTAGACCCGATGGGTGAGCAGTACTTC.

V usage is TRBV27 and J usage is TRBJ2-1, with a tentative D call TRBD1 (5 bases). V was shortened by 8 bases and J by 9 bases, with 14 bases between the two germline ends. The germline gives CDR1 MNHEY, CDR2 SMNVEV (reference sequence). CDR3 size: 12 residues. The CDR3 nucleotides are TGTGCCAGCCGACCCCAGGGCGGTGAGCAGTTCTTC. Amino acid sequence: CASRPQGGEQFF.

The V call is TRBV12-3 or TRBV12-4, the J call TRBJ2-3, with 16 nucleotides matching TRBD2. J lost 1 base, V lost 6 bases, and 7 bases had no gene match. CDR3 length equals 18 residues. The DNA for the CDR3 is TGTGCCAGCAGCCGACCGGGACTAGCGGGAGGGGGCACAGATACGCAGTATTTT. It specifies CASSRPGLAGGGTDTQYF.

The V call is TRBV9, the J call TRBJ2-3; weak D call: TRBD1 (5 bases). The ends were cut back, 0 bases at V and 0 bases at J, with 11 bases in the middle. Germline values: CDR1 SGDLS, CDR2 YYNGEE. The CDR3 runs to 16 residues. The CDR3 here is CASSVGQYPSTDTQYF. The CDR3 bases are TGTGCCAGCAGCGTAGGACAGTATCCGAGCACAGATACGCAGTATTTT.

In its sample, this clonotype was seen a few times. The chain joins TRBV6-2 or TRBV6-3 to TRBJ2-1, with 8 bases matching TRBD2. CDR1 MNHEY and CDR2 SVGEGT come from the germline V gene. This CDR3 has 15 amino acids. V lost 2 bases, J lost 6 bases, and 6 bases stayed unmatched. CDR3 loop: CASSYAGGASNEQFF. The CDR3 DNA reads as TGTGCCAGCAGTTACGCGGGGGGAGCAAGCAATGAGCAGTTCTTC.

In its sample, this clonotype was seen many times. This sequence joins TRBV28 and TRBJ2-4, with D perhaps TRBD1 or TRBD2 (5 bases each). The V and J ends lost 4 bases and 9 bases respectively, with 13 bases between them. The CDR3 spans 13 residues. CDR1 is MDHEN and CDR2 is SYDVKM in the germline V gene. CDR3 in amino acids: CASSYPRGAIQYF. CDR3 sequence (DNA): TGTGCCAGCAGTTATCCCCGAGGGGCCATTCAGTACTTC.

This clonotype was seen a few times. This chain connects TRBV27 to TRBJ2-5, with D perhaps matching TRBD1 (6 bases). The CDR3 has 15 amino acids. From germline, CDR1 is MNHEY and CDR2 SMNVEV (reference sequence). V shed 2 bases and J shed 4 bases, with 14 bases lying between them. The DNA for the CDR3 is TGTGCCAGCAGTTTAAAGCCCCAGGGGAGAGAGACCCAGTACTTC. Protein product: CASSLKPQGRETQYF.

This clonotype was seen more than once but under ten times. The J gene is TRBJ1-2, the V gene TRBV18, with D hard to call. Trimming cost V 2 bases and J 4 bases, with 11 bases left between them. The CDR3 loop spans 14 amino acids. CDR1 is KGHSH, CDR2 LQKENI, per germline. CDR3 loop: CASSPVAGTYGYTF. CDR3 DNA sequence: TGTGCCAGCTCACCAGTTGCAGGCACCTATGGCTACACCTTC. Drawing the rest from reference TRBV18 and TRBJ1-2, the complete variable domain is NAGVMQNPRHLVRRRGQEARLRCSPMKGHSHVYWYRQLPEEGLKFMVYLQKENIIDESGMPKERFSAEFPKEGPSILRIQQVVRGDSAAYFCASSPVAGTYGYTFGSGTRLTVV.

This clonotype was recorded a few times. The V gene is TRBV12-3 or TRBV12-4, the J gene TRBJ2-7; D is unclear. The V gene lost 7 bases and the J gene lost 5 bases, with 15 bases spanning the gap. This CDR3 spans 13 amino acids. CDR3 protein: CASTPGSNHEQYF. The DNA of the CDR3 is TGTGCCAGCACACCCGGAAGCAACCACGAGCAGTACTTC.

The table lists this clonotype with a few counts. The chain employs TRBV7-6 and TRBJ2-7, with a tentative D call TRBD2 (6 bases). Germline V lookup: CDR1 SGHVS, CDR2 FNYEAQ. V was pared by 3 bases and J by 0 bases, with 9 bases between. The CDR3 loop spans 14 amino acids. The CDR3 nucleotides are TGTGCCAGCAGCTTTAGCGGATACTCCTACGAGCAGTACTTC. Translated, it gives CASSFSGYSYEQYF.